These T cell receptor beta chains were read from a single sample in a study of shared clonotypes between healthy human individuals. Measured with immunoSEQ multiplex PCR; TCRdb has only the in-frame clones, and not every one. This sample has approximately 1.9 million clones, with about 93% found just once. Sequencing was performed on naive CD8+ T cells from PBMCs. These receptors were taken from a man younger than 35 in good health. Some clones in this sample may be carry-over from other donors' samples. Both conserved end residues are part of each CDR3. The D gene is left open where the match is weak. Where a row states a size, it is once, few, many or the class of an expanded clone; other rows omit it.

v_call: TRBV19; clone_size: NA; j_call: TRBJ2-3; d_call: NA; cdr3_nt: TGTGCCAGTAGAGCTACGGGTTCAGATACGCAGTATTTT; cdr3_aa: CASRATGSDTQYF
v_call: TRBV4-1; clone_size: NA; j_call: TRBJ2-7; d_call: NA; cdr3_nt: TGCGCCAGCAGCCAAGGGGGGAAAGACAGAATCTCGAGATACGAGCAGTACTTC; cdr3_aa: CASSQGGKDRISRYEQYF
v_call: TRBV7-9; clone_size: few; j_call: TRBJ1-2; d_call: NA; cdr3_nt: TGTGCCAGCAGCCGCATGGTCACTACCCTGGACGACTATGGCTACACCTTC; cdr3_aa: CASSRMVTTLDDYGYTF
v_call: TRBV4-3; clone_size: NA; j_call: TRBJ2-7; d_call: TRBD1; cdr3_nt: TGCGCCAGCAGCCCAGGGACAGGGGGCAGGTACGAGCAGTACTTC; cdr3_aa: CASSPGTGGRYEQYF
v_call: TRBV5-6; clone_size: NA; j_call: TRBJ2-4; d_call: NA; cdr3_nt: TGTGCCAGCAGCTCGAAACAGCTAGCCAAAAACATTCAGTACTTC; cdr3_aa: CASSSKQLAKNIQYF
v_call: TRBV27; clone_size: NA; j_call: TRBJ1-1; d_call: NA; cdr3_nt: TGTGCCAGCAGACCACGTATGAACACTGAAGCTTTCTTT; cdr3_aa: CASRPRMNTEAFF
v_call: TRBV5-1; clone_size: NA; j_call: TRBJ1-3; d_call: NA; cdr3_nt: TGCGCCAGCAGCTTGGCGGGGAGAGCTGGAAACACCATATATTTT; cdr3_aa: CASSLAGRAGNTIYF
v_call: TRBV30; clone_size: NA; j_call: TRBJ2-7; d_call: TRBD1; cdr3_nt: TGTGCCTGGAGTCAAACTCGGGACAGAGACTACGAGCAGTACTTC; cdr3_aa: CAWSQTRDRDYEQYF
v_call: TRBV2; clone_size: NA; j_call: TRBJ2-7; d_call: TRBD1; cdr3_nt: TGTGCAACGAACCCGGGACAGGGGATCTACGAGCAGTACTTC; cdr3_aa: CATNPGQGIYEQYF
v_call: TRBV6-6; clone_size: NA; j_call: TRBJ2-7; d_call: NA; cdr3_nt: TGTGCCAGCAGTTACTCCAGGGCCTCCTACGAGCAGTACTTC; cdr3_aa: CASSYSRASYEQYF
v_call: TRBV5-1; clone_size: NA; j_call: TRBJ2-3; d_call: TRBD2; cdr3_nt: TGCGCCAGCAGCTTGAAGGCTAGCGGATACACAGATACGCAGTATTTT; cdr3_aa: CASSLKASGYTDTQYF
v_call: TRBV10-3; clone_size: NA; j_call: TRBJ2-3; d_call: TRBD2; cdr3_nt: TGTGCCATCAGTGAACTAGCGGGCGATACGCAGTATTTT; cdr3_aa: CAISELAGDTQYF
v_call: TRBV7-9; clone_size: NA; j_call: TRBJ2-1; d_call: TRBD2; cdr3_nt: TGTGCCAGCAGCTTAGCCGCCGGGACTAGCGGTTTTGACGATGAGCAGTTCTTC; cdr3_aa: CASSLAAGTSGFDDEQFF
v_call: TRBV27; clone_size: NA; j_call: TRBJ2-7; d_call: TRBD1; cdr3_nt: TGTGCCAGCGCAACCGGGACAGGGGGCTACGAGCAGTACTTC; cdr3_aa: CASATGTGGYEQYF
v_call: TRBV7-2; clone_size: once; j_call: TRBJ1-3; d_call: NA; cdr3_nt: TGTGCCAGCAGCTCCGGACCCAACTCTGGAAACACCATATATTTT; cdr3_aa: CASSSGPNSGNTIYF
v_call: TRBV7-6; clone_size: once; j_call: TRBJ2-7; d_call: NA; cdr3_nt: TGTGCCAGCAGCCTTGTGCTTGGCTCCTACGAGCAGTACTTC; cdr3_aa: CASSLVLGSYEQYF
v_call: TRBV27; clone_size: NA; j_call: TRBJ1-4; d_call: NA; cdr3_nt: TGTGCCAGCAGATCAACAGCCGCAACTAATGAAAAACTGTTTTTT; cdr3_aa: CASRSTAATNEKLFF
v_call: TRBV7-2; clone_size: NA; j_call: TRBJ2-1; d_call: NA; cdr3_nt: TGTGCCAGCGGGGGAGCGGCTTACAATGAGCAGTTCTTC; cdr3_aa: CASGGAAYNEQFF
v_call: TRBV11-2; clone_size: NA; j_call: TRBJ2-3; d_call: TRBD2; cdr3_nt: TGTGCCAGCAGGCCAGGCACGACTAGCGGGAGAGGCACAGATACGCAGTATTTT; cdr3_aa: CASRPGTTSGRGTDTQYF
v_call: TRBV9; clone_size: NA; j_call: TRBJ2-2; d_call: NA; cdr3_nt: TGTGCCAGCAGCGTAGGCGGCACAAATAAGGTGGGGGAGCTGTTTTTT; cdr3_aa: CASSVGGTNKVGELFF
v_call: TRBV5-8; clone_size: NA; j_call: TRBJ1-2; d_call: NA; cdr3_nt: TGTGCCAGCAGCTTGGAGAGGGACACCTTCCTCTATGGCTACACCTTC; cdr3_aa: CASSLERDTFLYGYTF
v_call: TRBV27; clone_size: NA; j_call: TRBJ2-3; d_call: NA; cdr3_nt: TGTGCCAGCAAGGCCCCAAGTAGGTCCATGGATACGCAGTATTTT; cdr3_aa: CASKAPSRSMDTQYF
v_call: TRBV5-1; clone_size: NA; j_call: TRBJ2-2; d_call: NA; cdr3_nt: TGCGCCAGCAGCTTTGTTGGAGGGGAGCTGTTTTTT; cdr3_aa: CASSFVGGELFF